This TCR beta chain was recovered during a study of T cell responses to AZD1222 COVID-19 vaccine. The overall study: Second-dose schedules of about 4 or about 12 weeks were combined. Study observations and caveats: A rise in Spike-specific TCR breadth and depth followed two AZD1222 doses. Clonal diversity may have been underestimated, and the donors were mostly white British, with more females than males. No repertoire was sampled before or during the peak T cell response, only after it.

The repertoire was sequenced with immunoSEQ multiplex PCR; TCRdb's copy has only in-frame clones and lacks some. The sample contains about 130,000 clones, roughly 94% of which appear only once. With V trimmed by 3 bases and J by 1 base, 10 bases remained unmatched. The CDR3 has 17 amino acids. Details on this clone: Its antigen is undetermined.

The material was peripheral blood, obtained on day 0 of AZD1222 vaccination. The chain recombines TRBV23-1 with TRBJ2-3, with TRBD1 matching over 7 bases. TRBV23-1 is flagged as an ORF with uncertain function. This TCR was recovered from an adult in good health. CDR3 protein: CASSQPDREGGTDTQYF. In DNA form, the CDR3 reads TGCGCCAGCAGTCAGCCCGACAGGGAAGGAGGCACAGATACGCAGTATTTT.